These 28 T cell receptor beta chains came from one sample sequenced in a study of Ad26.COV2.S vaccination and SARS-CoV-2 variants. The protocol was immunoSEQ multiplex PCR, while the TCRdb copy is restricted to in-frame clones and leaves out a portion. Among a few hundred thousand clones listed, around 89% were seen once. Documented treatment: about 20 received Ad26.COV2.S at low or high dose, single or two shots; about 5 received placebo; per-sample allocation not given. The study sampled participants on day 63 after the first vaccine or placebo injection. The material sequenced was peripheral blood, taken in a trial of Ad26.COV2.S vaccine versus placebo. The receptors shown here come from a person between 18 and 59 years old who received the Ad26.COV2.S COVID-19 vaccine or a placebo.

A word on this clone: The same CDR3 can be traced to other DNA sequences in this sample. V and J are TRBV18 and TRBJ1-1; D not resolved. Per germline, CDR1 KGHSH and CDR2 LQKENI. With 3 bases removed from V and 1 base from J, the gap between germline ends came to 9 bases. The CDR3 spans 14 residues. The CDR3 spells CASSPRGGNTEAFF. CDR3 in DNA: TGTGCCAGCTCACCTCGAGGAGGGAACACTGAAGCTTTCTTT.

J is TRBJ1-5 and V is TRBV28; D remains unclear. V lost 3 bases and J lost 1, with 10 bases in between. The CDR3 is 15 amino acids. CDR1 and CDR2 from the germline V gene are MDHEN and SYDVKM. The CDR3 coding sequence is TGTGCCAGCAGTTTTTTCGGTCTGAGCAATCAGCCCCAGCATTTT. It translates to CASSFFGLSNQPQHF.

The rearrangement joins TRBV7-9 to TRBJ1-6, with TRBD1 matching over 11 bases. This CDR3 spans 17 amino acids. Germline values: CDR1 SEHNR, CDR2 FQNEAQ (reference sequence). Germline trimming cut 5 bases from V and 9 bases from J; bases unmatched to any gene: 12. The CDR3 DNA reads TGTGCCAGCAGCCCCGGGACAGGGGGAGTTAGTGGTTCACCCCTCCACTTT. Protein product: CASSPGTGGVSGSPLHF.

The rearrangement uses TRBV7-2 and TRBJ1-1; TRBD1 might be the D (5 bases). CDR1 is SGHTA, CDR2 FQGNSA, per germline. The CDR3 extends over 14 amino acids. V lost 3 bases to trimming and J lost 10 bases, with 18 bases between them. Here the CDR3 reads CASSFAPGVQGAFF. The CDR3 DNA is TGTGCCAGCAGCTTCGCCCCGGGGGTCCAAGGAGCTTTCTTT. Variable domain in full (rest from reference TRBV7-2 and TRBJ1-1): GAGVSQSPSNKVTEKGKDVELRCDPISGHTALYWYRQSLGQGLEFLIYFQGNSAPDKSGLPSDRFSAERTGGSVSTLTIQRTQQEDSAVYLCASSFAPGVQGAFFGQGTRLTVV.

This clone was seen only once. This chain uses TRBV3-1 (or the pseudogene TRBV3-2) with TRBJ2-2; TRBD2 aligns across 15 bases. The germline V gene has CDR1 LGHDT and CDR2 YNNKEL (reference sequence). The J segment lost 4 bases and the V segment lost 4 bases, leaving 7 bases of the junction unmatched. The CDR3 runs 18 residues. The CDR3 loop reads CASSLGLAGGWGTGELFF. The CDR3 DNA sequence: TGTGCCAGCAGCCTCGGACTAGCGGGAGGGTGGGGCACCGGGGAGCTGTTTTTT.

The chain links TRBV15 to TRBJ2-5; 8 positions agree with TRBD2. CDR3 size: 16 residues. V dropped 1 base and J dropped 1; count of bases not matched to a gene: 5. Germline lookup yields CDR1 LNHNV and CDR2 YYDKDF (reference sequence). The CDR3 DNA reads as TGTGCCACCAGCAGAGCGGGAGCGGGAGTCCAAGAGACCCAGTACTTC. Its protein is CATSRAGAGVQETQYF. Variable domain in full (rest from reference TRBV15 and TRBJ2-5): DAMVIQNPRYQVTQFGKPVTLSCSQTLNHNVMYWYQQKSSQAPKLLFHYYDKDFNNEADTPDNFQSRRPNTSFCFLDIRSPGLGDTAMYLCATSRAGAGVQETQYFGPGTRLLVL.

The chain carries TRBV7-3 and TRBJ2-2, with D possibly being TRBD1 (5 bases). Germline assignment: CDR1 SGHTA and CDR2 FQGTGA. The length of the CDR3 is 17 residues. The ends were cut back, 5 bases at V and 2 bases at J, with 18 bases in the middle. In DNA form, the CDR3 reads TGTGCCAGCAGCCTTCGCCCCCGGACAACTAACACCGGGGAGCTGTTTTTT. Encoded protein: CASSLRPRTTNTGELFF.

Comment on this clone: Mismatch with germline at one junction end may stem from a read error. The rearrangement uses TRBV15 and TRBJ1-2, with a weak D call TRBD1 (6 bases). Germline V gene sequence: CDR1 LNHNV, CDR2 YYDKDF (reference sequence). The CDR3 is 11 amino acids. The chain's CDR3 is CATSTLEGVSF. The CDR3 coding sequence is TGTGCCACCAGCACTCTCGAGGGGGTATCCTTC.

This chain links TRBV5-1 with TRBJ2-5; no reliable D call. The CDR3 runs 12 residues. With 4 bases removed from V and 1 base from J, the gap between germline ends came to 5 bases. CDR1 SGHRS and CDR2 YFSETQ come from the germline V gene. CDR3 sequence reads: CASSRAQETQYF. CDR3 in DNA: TGCGCCAGCAGCCGGGCCCAAGAGACCCAGTACTTC.

The rearrangement joins TRBV30 to TRBJ1-5, with a possible D match to TRBD1 (6 bases). The germline V gene encodes CDR1 GTSNPN and CDR2 SVGIG (reference sequence). V lost 1 base, J lost 9 bases, and 10 bases lay in between. CDR3 size: 12 residues. CDR3 region: CAWSGGGGPQHF. The CDR3 bases are TGTGCCTGGAGTGGAGGGGGGGGGCCCCAGCATTTT.

The chain employs TRBV5-4 and TRBJ2-7; D gene ambiguous. The CDR3 extends over 13 amino acids. V was pared by 3 bases and J by 5 bases, with 12 bases between. Germline CDR1 SGHNT, CDR2 YYREEE (reference sequence). The CDR3 DNA sequence: TGTGCCAGCAGCTCCCTACTTGAGGACGAGCAGTACTTC. Translated: CASSSLLEDEQYF. The variable domain in full, with the rest retrieved from reference TRBV5-4 and TRBJ2-7, is ETGVTQSPTHLIKTRGQQVTLRCSSQSGHNTVSWYQQALGQGPQFIFQYYREEENGRGNFPPRFSGLQFPNYSSELNVNALELDDSALYLCASSSLLEDEQYFGPGTRLTVT.

The chain combines TRBV30 with TRBJ2-2; no clear D. Germline CDR1 reads GTSNPN; CDR2 reads SVGIG (reference sequence). With 0 bases removed from V and 1 base from J, the gap between germline ends came to 6 bases. This CDR3 has 14 residues. CDR3 in amino acids: CAWSVLLNTGELFF. CDR3 coding DNA: TGTGCCTGGAGTGTACTACTGAACACCGGGGAGCTGTTTTTT. Full variable domain (missing parts from reference TRBV30 and TRBJ2-2): SQTIHQWPATLVQPVGSPLSLECTVEGTSNPNLYWYRQAAGRGLQLLFYSVGIGQISSEVPQNLSASRPQDRQFILSSKKLLLSDSGFYLCAWSVLLNTGELFFGEGSRLTVL.

The chain employs TRBV7-2 and TRBJ2-7, with D uncertain. The CDR3 consists of 12 residues. Trimming removed 2 bases from V and 5 bases from J, with 7 bases in between. Germline values: CDR1 SGHTA, CDR2 FQGNSA. CDR3 sequence (DNA): TGTGCCAGCAGCTTACTCCGGGACGAGCAGTACTTC. Translation: CASSLLRDEQYF.

The chain has TRBV27 and TRBJ2-1, with no clear D. Germline loops: CDR1 MNHEY, CDR2 SMNVEV (reference sequence). V was clipped by 7 bases and J by 9 bases, with 13 bases between them. CDR3 length equals 12 residues. CDR3 residues: CASNSMVSEQFF. For the CDR3, the DNA is TGTGCCAGCAATAGCATGGTTAGTGAGCAGTTCTTC.

The chain couples TRBV27 to TRBJ1-6; possibly TRBD1 for D (5 bases). The length of the CDR3 is 16 residues. V lost 3 bases to trimming and J lost 5 bases, with 14 bases between them. Germline CDR1 MNHEY, CDR2 SMNVEV (reference sequence). The CDR3 DNA sequence: TGTGCCAGCAGTTTTTGGGGGAGCATCAATAATTCACCCCTCCACTTT. Translation: CASSFWGSINNSPLHF.

The chain links TRBV7-9 to TRBJ2-7; possibly TRBD1 for D (6 bases). CDR1 and CDR2 (germline): SEHNR, FQNEAQ (reference sequence). The CDR3 is 15 amino acids. Trimming pared 5 bases from V and 1 base from J, leaving 15 bases between. The CDR3 spells CASSTRGARSYEQYF. Here the CDR3 DNA reads TGTGCCAGCAGCACCAGGGGTGCTAGATCCTACGAGCAGTACTTC.

This clone was counted only a few times. The V and J genes are TRBV11-2 and TRBJ2-4, with 9 bases identical to TRBD2. CDR1 SGHAT and CDR2 FQNNGV come from the germline V gene. There are 18 residues in the CDR3. The junction had 14 bases not matched to a gene; V was cut back by 2 bases and J by 6 bases. This CDR3 is CASSLILGSQREVNIQYF. CDR3 DNA: TGTGCCAGCAGCTTAATCCTAGGTAGTCAGCGGGAGGTAAACATTCAGTACTTC.

J is TRBJ2-6 and V is TRBV7-3; D ambiguous. Germline CDR1 SGHTA, CDR2 FQGTGA. The CDR3 loop spans 15 amino acids. V lost 2 bases and J lost 2, with 7 bases in between. In DNA form, the CDR3 reads TGTGCCAGCAGCTTACAAATGGCTGGGGCCAACGTCCTGACTTTC. Protein: CASSLQMAGANVLTF.

V usage is TRBV3-1 (or the pseudogene TRBV3-2) and J usage is TRBJ2-7; 12 nucleotides agree with TRBD2. Germline V lookup: CDR1 LGHDT, CDR2 YNNKEL (reference sequence). The CDR3 consists of 16 residues. After removal of 1 base from V and 1 base from J, the junction contained 2 bases not matched to a gene. In nucleotides, the CDR3 is TGTGCCAGCAGCCAAGCCGGACTAGCGGGGTCCTACGAGCAGTACTTC. Its protein is CASSQAGLAGSYEQYF.

The chain links TRBV2 to TRBJ2-6; no definite D call. CDR3 length: 14 residues. V lost 6 bases and J 0 bases, leaving 6 bases between the germline ends. CDR1 is SNHLY, CDR2 FYNNEI, per germline. The CDR3 is CASSGRSGANVLTF. The CDR3 coding sequence is TGTGCCAGCAGCGGCCGCTCTGGGGCCAACGTCCTGACTTTC.

The chain couples TRBV30 to TRBJ1-2; unclear D gene. The CDR3 sequence is 13 residues long. Trimming cost V 0 bases and J 4 bases, with 9 bases left between them. CDR1 GTSNPN and CDR2 SVGIG come from the germline V gene (reference sequence). The chain's CDR3 is CAWSVLQPYGYTF. CDR3 in DNA: TGTGCCTGGAGTGTACTACAGCCCTATGGCTACACCTTC.

The chain is built from TRBV18 and TRBJ1-1; 10 bases map to TRBD1. This CDR3 region has 15 residues. In germline, CDR1 is KGHSH, CDR2 LQKENI. Germline trimming cut 3 bases from V and 10 bases from J; bases unmatched to any gene: 11. The CDR3 loop reads CASSPIPGQGRGAFF. DNA for the CDR3: TGTGCCAGCTCACCGATTCCGGGACAGGGGAGAGGAGCTTTCTTT.

V usage is TRBV2 and J usage is TRBJ2-3; unclear D gene. The CDR3 runs 11 residues. The V and J ends lost 6 bases and 5 bases respectively, with 6 bases between them. The germline V gene encodes CDR1 SNHLY and CDR2 FYNNEI. Here the CDR3 reads CASRRIDTQYF. CDR3 in DNA: TGTGCCAGCAGGCGGATAGATACGCAGTATTTT.

This clone was seen once. This sequence joins TRBV4-3 and TRBJ2-7; D is perhaps TRBD1 (6 bases). Trimming took off 1 base at V and 6 bases at J, with 10 bases between the two ends. CDR3 length equals 13 residues. The germline CDR1 and CDR2 sequences are LGHNA and YSLEER. CDR3 DNA sequence: TGCGCCAGCAGCCAAGGGGAAGGGGGCGAGCAGTACTTC. Translating gives CASSQGEGGEQYF.

The gene calls are TRBV5-1 and TRBJ2-7, with a tentative D call TRBD2 (6 bases). V gave up 0 bases and J gave up 3 bases, with 19 bases separating them. The CDR3 is made up of 17 amino acids. Germline V lookup: CDR1 SGHRS, CDR2 YFSETQ. The CDR3 region is CASSLAIRGRKNYEQYF. The CDR3 DNA sequence: TGCGCCAGCAGCTTGGCCATTCGGGGGAGGAAGAACTACGAGCAGTACTTC.

V and J are TRBV2 and TRBJ2-5, with D unresolved. V lost 8 bases to trimming and J lost 1 base, with 11 bases between them. The CDR3 loop spans 13 amino acids. Germline lookup yields CDR1 SNHLY and CDR2 FYNNEI. CDR3 region: CASYSKGQETQYF. In DNA form, the CDR3 reads TGTGCCAGCTATTCGAAAGGCCAAGAGACCCAGTACTTC.

This chain joins TRBV7-9 and TRBJ2-1; 11 nucleotides match TRBD2. Looked up from germline, CDR1 is SEHNR and CDR2 is FQNEAQ (reference sequence). Trimming cost V 11 bases and J 2 bases; bases outside gene matches: 8. CDR3 length equals 15 residues. The CDR3 protein is CAELGGLAAYNEQFF. Written as DNA, the CDR3 is TGTGCCGAACTTGGGGGACTAGCGGCCTACAATGAGCAGTTCTTC.

V is TRBV7-8 and J is TRBJ1-1; D is unresolved. The CDR3 covers 11 residues. V lost 1 base and J lost 7, with 4 bases in between. Looked up from germline, CDR1 is SGHVS and CDR2 is FQNEAQ. In nucleotides, the CDR3 is TGTGCCAGCAGCTTAGTGGATGAAGCTTTCTTT. Protein: CASSLVDEAFF.